This T cell receptor beta chain was identified in a study of cytomegalovirus exposure and HLA in healthy donors. CDR3 length: 15 residues. Germline V gene data show CDR1 as LGHNA and CDR2 as YNFKEQ. Concerning this clone: What it binds is unknown. Sequence at one end of the junction differs from germline and may be a read error.

It was with 60 Vbeta and 13 Jbeta primers that the PCR ran. Profiling relied on immunoSEQ multiplex PCR, and the TCRdb table lists in-frame clones only, not all of them. Of tens of thousands of clones listed, 70% to 85% are singletons. Study observations and caveats: It was reported that TCR beta sequences correctly inferred the HLA-A and HLA-B alleles for most subjects. In a later analysis, parvovirus B19, influenza, CMV and Epstein-Barr virus appeared linked to several top co-occurrence clusters. A later analysis showed that HLA-associated TCR beta chains had undergone more clonal expansion than equally common others. The study assumed roughly uniform donor sequencing depth for presence/absence analyses.

This clonotype was obtained from a woman in her thirties or forties in good health and CMV-seronegative. The sequencing sample was made of PBMCs. This chain connects TRBV4-2 to TRBJ2-7, with 10 bases identical to TRBD2. The CDR3 loop is CVSSQEYGSGGEQYF. The CDR3 nucleotides read TGTGTCAGCAGCCAAGAATACGGTAGCGGGGGGGAGCAGTACTTC.